One and the same sample provided the 2 T cell receptor beta chains below, sequenced in a study of PD-L1 blockade in urothelial cancer. Clones were sequenced by immunoSEQ multiplex PCR, and TCRdb holds only the in-frame ones, with some missing. Of 30,000 to 50,000 clones listed, about 89% are singletons. The sequencing used PBMCs, collected around atezolizumab (anti-PD-L1) treatment. Receptors were obtained from a man aged 55 to 70 with urothelial cancer.

V gene TRBV28 combines with J gene TRBJ2-2, with TRBD1 matching over 7 bases. Germline loops: CDR1 MDHEN, CDR2 SYDVKM. After removal of 6 bases from V and 0 bases from J, the junction contained 4 bases not matched to a gene. The CDR3 runs to 15 residues. The CDR3 coding sequence is TGTGCCAGCAGGGCCGGGACAGCGAACACCGGGGAGCTGTTTTTT. Amino acids: CASRAGTANTGELFF.

The chain couples TRBV11-2 to TRBJ2-5, with a weak D call TRBD1 (6 bases). CDR1 SGHAT and CDR2 FQNNGV come from the germline V gene. V was clipped by 4 bases and J by 5 bases, with 20 bases between them. The CDR3 sequence is 16 residues long. CDR3 bases: TGTGCCAGCAGCTCGCCCGACAGGAGCGCGTGGGAGACCCAGTACTTC. Residues: CASSSPDRSAWETQYF.